This T cell receptor beta chain was obtained from a study of CD8 T cells in Susac syndrome. Whole-study results and caveats: The authors acknowledged that the study's TCR sequencing and HLA analysis involved relatively few individuals.

Random hexamers were used to reverse transcribe the RNA input (about 0.5 to 1 ug). Amplification of TCR beta CDR3 used immunoSEQ multiplex PCR across 54 Vbeta and 13 Jbeta. TCRdb reanalysed the immunoSEQ multiplex PCR reads using MiXCR and keeps one entry per CDR3 protein. This table has 300,000 or so distinct CDR3 sequences, roughly 94% appearing once. TEMRA cells were enriched by FACS, and CD4+ and CD8+ T cells were negatively isolated. A word on this clonotype: Its specificity is unknown.

The sequencing sample was made of CD4+ T cells from PBMCs. This clonotype originated in a human donor with multiple sclerosis.

The CDR3 region has the DNA TGTGCCAGCAGTTATGCCGGGAGGCCCCCGACTAGCGGGAGAAGTGCGGACGAGCAGTACTTC. Translating it yields CASSYAGRPPTSGRSADEQYF. The chain links TRBV6-5 to TRBJ2-7; 12 bases fit TRBD2. This CDR3 contains 21 residues. Germline-derived CDR1 and CDR2 are MNHEY and SVGAGI. Trimming cost V 3 bases and J 5 bases; bases outside gene matches: 23.